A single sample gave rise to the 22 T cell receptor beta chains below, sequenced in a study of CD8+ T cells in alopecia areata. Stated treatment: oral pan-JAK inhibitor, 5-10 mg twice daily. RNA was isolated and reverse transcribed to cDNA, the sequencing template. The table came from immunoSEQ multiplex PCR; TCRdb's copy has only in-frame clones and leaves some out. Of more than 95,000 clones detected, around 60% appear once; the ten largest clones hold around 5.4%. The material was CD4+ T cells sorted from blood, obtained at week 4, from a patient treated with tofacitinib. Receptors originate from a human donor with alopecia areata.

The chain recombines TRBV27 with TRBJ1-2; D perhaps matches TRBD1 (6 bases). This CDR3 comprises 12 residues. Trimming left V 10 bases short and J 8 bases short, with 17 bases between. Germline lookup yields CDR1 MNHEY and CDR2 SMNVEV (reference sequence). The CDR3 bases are TGTGCCACGCCTTGGAGGGACACCGGCTACACCTTC. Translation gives CATPWRDTGYTF.

CDR3 in DNA: TGTGCCAGCAGCCAAGTTGGACATCCGATCCGCGGGGAGCTGTTTTTT. It encodes CASSQVGHPIRGELFF. The chain uses TRBV14 and TRBJ2-2; D perhaps matches TRBD1 (5 bases). CDR3 length: 16 amino acids. Germline CDR1 reads SGHDN; CDR2 reads FVKESK. V was shortened by 1 base and J by 7 bases, with 16 bases between the two germline ends.

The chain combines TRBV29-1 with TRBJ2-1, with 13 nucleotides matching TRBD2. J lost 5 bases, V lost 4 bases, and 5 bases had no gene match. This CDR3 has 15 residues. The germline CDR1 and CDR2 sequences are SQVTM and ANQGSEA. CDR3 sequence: CSVGSGLAGNNEQFF. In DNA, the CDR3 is TGCAGCGTTGGTTCGGGACTAGCGGGGAACAATGAGCAGTTCTTC.

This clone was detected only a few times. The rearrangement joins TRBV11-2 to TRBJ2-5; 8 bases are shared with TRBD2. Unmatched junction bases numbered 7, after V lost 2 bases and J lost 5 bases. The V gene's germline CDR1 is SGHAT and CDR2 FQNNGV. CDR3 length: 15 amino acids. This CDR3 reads CASSLRGGRMETQYF. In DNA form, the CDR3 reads TGTGCCAGCAGCTTAAGGGGCGGGAGGATGGAGACCCAGTACTTC.

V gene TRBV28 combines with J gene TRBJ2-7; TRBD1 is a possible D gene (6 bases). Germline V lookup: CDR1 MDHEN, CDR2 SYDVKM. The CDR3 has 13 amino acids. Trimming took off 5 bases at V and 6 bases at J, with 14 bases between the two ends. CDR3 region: CASSPPHRAEQYF. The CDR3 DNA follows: TGTGCCAGCAGTCCTCCCCACAGGGCCGAGCAGTACTTC. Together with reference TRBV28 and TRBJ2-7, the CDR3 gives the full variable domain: DVKVTQSSRYLVKRTGEKVFLECVQDMDHENMFWYRQDPGLGLRLIYFSYDVKMKEKGDIPEGYSVSREKKERFSLILESASTNQTSMYLCASSPPHRAEQYFGPGTRLTVT.

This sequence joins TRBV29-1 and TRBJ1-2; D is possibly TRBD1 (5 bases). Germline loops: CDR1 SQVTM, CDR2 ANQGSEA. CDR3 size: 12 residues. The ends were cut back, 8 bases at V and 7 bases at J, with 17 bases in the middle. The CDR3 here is CSSTGPRGGYTF. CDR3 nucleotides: TGCAGCTCAACTGGGCCGAGGGGTGGCTACACCTTC. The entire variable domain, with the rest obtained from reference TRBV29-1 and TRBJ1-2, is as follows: SAVISQKPSRDICQRGTSLTIQCQVDSQVTMMFWYRQQPGQSLTLIATANQGSEATYESGFVIDKFPISRPNLTFSTLTVSNMSPEDSSIYLCSSTGPRGGYTFGSGTRLTVV.

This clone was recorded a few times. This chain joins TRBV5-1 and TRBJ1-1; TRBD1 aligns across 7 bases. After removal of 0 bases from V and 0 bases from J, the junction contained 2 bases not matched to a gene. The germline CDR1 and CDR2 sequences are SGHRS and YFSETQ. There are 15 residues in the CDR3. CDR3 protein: CASSLEGALNTEAFF. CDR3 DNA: TGCGCCAGCAGCTTGGAGGGGGCTTTGAACACTGAAGCTTTCTTT.

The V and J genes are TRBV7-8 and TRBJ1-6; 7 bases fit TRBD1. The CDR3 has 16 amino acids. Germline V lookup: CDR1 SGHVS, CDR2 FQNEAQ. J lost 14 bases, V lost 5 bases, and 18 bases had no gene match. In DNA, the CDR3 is TGTGCCAGCAGCCCAGCGACAGGGAGTTTGGGAGGAACCCTCCACTTT. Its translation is CASSPATGSLGGTLHF.

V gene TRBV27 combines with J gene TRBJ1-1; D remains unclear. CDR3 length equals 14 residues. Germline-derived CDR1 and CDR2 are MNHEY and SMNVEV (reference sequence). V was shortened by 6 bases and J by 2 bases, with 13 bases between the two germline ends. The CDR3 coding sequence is TGTGCCAGCAGGCCCTGGACGGGAAACACTGAAGCTTTCTTT. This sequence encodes CASRPWTGNTEAFF.

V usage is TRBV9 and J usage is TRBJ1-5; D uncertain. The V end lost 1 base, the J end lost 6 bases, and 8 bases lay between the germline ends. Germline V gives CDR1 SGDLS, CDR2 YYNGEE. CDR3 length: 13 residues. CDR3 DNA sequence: TGTGCCAGCAGCGTAACGGTGGGTCAGCCCCAGCATTTT. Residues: CASSVTVGQPQHF.

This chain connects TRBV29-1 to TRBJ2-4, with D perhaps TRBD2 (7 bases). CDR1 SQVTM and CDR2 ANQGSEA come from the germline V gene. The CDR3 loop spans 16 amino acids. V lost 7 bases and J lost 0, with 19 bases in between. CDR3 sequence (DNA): TGCAGCGCCAGCTGGGTAGGGGGGGGAGCCAAAAACATTCAGTACTTC. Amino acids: CSASWVGGGAKNIQYF.

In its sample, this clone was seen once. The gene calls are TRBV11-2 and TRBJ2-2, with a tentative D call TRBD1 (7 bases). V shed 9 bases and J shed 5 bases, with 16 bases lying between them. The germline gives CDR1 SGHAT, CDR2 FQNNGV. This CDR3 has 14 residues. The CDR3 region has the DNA TGTGCCAGTACCAGACAGGGAGGAACCGGGGAGCTGTTTTTT. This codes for CASTRQGGTGELFF.

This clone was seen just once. The CDR3 DNA follows: TGTGCCAGCACGGGAGGACTATTGGAAAACTACGAGCAGTACTTC. Protein sequence: CASTGGLLENYEQYF. V usage is TRBV2 and J usage is TRBJ2-7; 7 nucleotides line up with TRBD2. The CDR3 is 15 residues long. Looked up from germline, CDR1 is SNHLY and CDR2 is FYNNEI. With V trimmed by 7 bases and J by 3 bases, 12 bases remained unmatched.

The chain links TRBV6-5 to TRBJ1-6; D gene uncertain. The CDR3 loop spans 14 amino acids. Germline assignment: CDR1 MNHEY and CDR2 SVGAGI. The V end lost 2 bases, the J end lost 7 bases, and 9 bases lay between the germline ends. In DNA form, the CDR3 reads TGTGCCAGCAGTTACGAGGCGATGAATTCACCCCTCCACTTT. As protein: CASSYEAMNSPLHF.

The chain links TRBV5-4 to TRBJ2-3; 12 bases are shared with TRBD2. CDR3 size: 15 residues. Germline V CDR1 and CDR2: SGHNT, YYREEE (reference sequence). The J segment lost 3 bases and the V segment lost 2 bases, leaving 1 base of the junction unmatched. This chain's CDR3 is CASSLTSGGTDTQYF. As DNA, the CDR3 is TGTGCCAGCAGCTTAACTAGCGGGGGGACAGATACGCAGTATTTT.

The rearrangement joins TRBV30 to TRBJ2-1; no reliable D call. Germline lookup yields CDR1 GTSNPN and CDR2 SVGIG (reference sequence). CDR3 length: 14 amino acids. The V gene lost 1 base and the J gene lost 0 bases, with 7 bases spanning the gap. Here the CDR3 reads CAWSGSSSYNEQFF. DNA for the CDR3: TGTGCCTGGAGTGGGTCTAGCTCCTACAATGAGCAGTTCTTC.

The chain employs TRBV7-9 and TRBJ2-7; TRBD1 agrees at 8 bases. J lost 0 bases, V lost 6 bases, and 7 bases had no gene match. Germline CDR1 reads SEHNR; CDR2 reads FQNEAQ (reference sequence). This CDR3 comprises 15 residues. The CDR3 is CASSIRQGSSYEQYF. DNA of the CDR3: TGTGCCAGCAGTATCCGACAGGGGAGCTCCTACGAGCAGTACTTC.

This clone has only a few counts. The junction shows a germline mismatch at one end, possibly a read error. The CDR3 loop reads CASSPSPGTDSIDTQYF. CDR3 nucleotide sequence: TGTGCCAGCAGTCCAAGCCCCGGGACAGACAGCATAGATACGCAGTATTTT. The chain couples TRBV28 to TRBJ2-3; 7 positions agree with TRBD1. CDR1 and CDR2 (germline): MDHEN, SYDVKM. The CDR3 loop spans 17 amino acids.

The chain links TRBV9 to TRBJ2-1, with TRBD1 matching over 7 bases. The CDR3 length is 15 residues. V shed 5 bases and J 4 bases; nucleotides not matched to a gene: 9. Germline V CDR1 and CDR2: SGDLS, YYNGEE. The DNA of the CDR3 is TGTGCCAGCAGTACCCAGCCGGGACAGTACAATGAGCAGTTCTTC. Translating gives CASSTQPGQYNEQFF. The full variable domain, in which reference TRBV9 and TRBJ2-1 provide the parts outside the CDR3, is DSGVTQTPKHLITATGQRVTLRCSPRSGDLSVYWYQQSLDQGLQFLIQYYNGEERAKGNILERFSAQQFPDLHSELNLSSLELGDSALYFCASSTQPGQYNEQFFGPGTRLTVL.

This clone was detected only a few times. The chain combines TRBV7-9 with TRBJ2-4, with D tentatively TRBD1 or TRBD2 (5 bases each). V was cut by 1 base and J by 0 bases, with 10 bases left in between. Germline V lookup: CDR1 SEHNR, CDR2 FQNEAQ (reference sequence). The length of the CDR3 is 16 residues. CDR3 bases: TGTGCCAGCAGCTTAGAGAGAGGGGAAGCCAAAAACATTCAGTACTTC. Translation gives CASSLERGEAKNIQYF.

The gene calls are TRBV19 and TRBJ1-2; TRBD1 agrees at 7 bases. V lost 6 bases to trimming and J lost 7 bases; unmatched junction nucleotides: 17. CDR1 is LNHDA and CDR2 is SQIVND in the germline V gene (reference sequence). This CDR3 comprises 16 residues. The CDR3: CASRNPRAGGYSGYTF. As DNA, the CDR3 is TGTGCCAGTAGAAACCCCCGGGCAGGGGGGTATAGTGGCTACACCTTC.

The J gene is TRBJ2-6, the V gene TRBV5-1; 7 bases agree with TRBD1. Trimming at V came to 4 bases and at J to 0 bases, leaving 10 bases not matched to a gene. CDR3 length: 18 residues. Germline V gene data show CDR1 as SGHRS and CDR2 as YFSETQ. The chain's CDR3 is CASSPLTGSRSGANVLTF. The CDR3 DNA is TGCGCCAGCAGCCCTTTGACAGGGAGCCGCTCTGGGGCCAACGTCCTGACTTTC.